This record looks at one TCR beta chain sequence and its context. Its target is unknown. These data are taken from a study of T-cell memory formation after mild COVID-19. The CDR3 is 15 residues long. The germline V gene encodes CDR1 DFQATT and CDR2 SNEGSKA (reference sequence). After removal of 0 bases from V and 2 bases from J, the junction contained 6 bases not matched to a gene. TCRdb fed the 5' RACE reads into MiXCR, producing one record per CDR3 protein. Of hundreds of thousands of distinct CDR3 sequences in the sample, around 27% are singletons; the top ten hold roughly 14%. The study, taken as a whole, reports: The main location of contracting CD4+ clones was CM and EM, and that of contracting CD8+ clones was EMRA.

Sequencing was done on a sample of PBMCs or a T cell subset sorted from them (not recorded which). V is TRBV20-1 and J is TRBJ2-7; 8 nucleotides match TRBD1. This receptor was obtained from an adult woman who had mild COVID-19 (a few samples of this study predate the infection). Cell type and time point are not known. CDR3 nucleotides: TGCAGTGCTAGAGATCGGCACAGGGGGGCCTACGAGCAGTACTTC. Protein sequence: CSARDRHRGAYEQYF.